This T cell receptor beta chain was identified during a study of T cell responses to AZD1222 COVID-19 vaccine. Across the study: Timing groups of about 4 and about 12 weeks for second doses were pooled. Study findings and constraints: Spike-specific TCR breadth and depth went up after people got two AZD1222 doses.

Using immunoSEQ multiplex PCR, the repertoire was profiled, and TCRdb retains in-frame clones only, with some absent. The table records approximately 65,000 clones, more than 70% of them present only once. Concerning this clone itself: The antigen is not known.

CDR3 size: 16 residues. V was pared by 6 bases and J by 4 bases, with 12 bases of the junction left unmatched. In germline, CDR1 is ENHRY, CDR2 SYGVKD. The origin of this receptor is an adult in good health. This chain joins TRBV10-3 and TRBJ1-2; TRBD1 matches 9 bases. The material was peripheral blood, obtained on day 0 of AZD1222 vaccination. In DNA form, the CDR3 reads TGTGCCATCAGGGGGGGGTCGGGACAGGGCGGCTATGGCTACACCTTC. Translating it yields CAIRGGSGQGGYGYTF.